The clone carrying this T cell receptor (beta chain) was found many times. Antigen: not known. This sample is drawn from a study of blood T cells in healthy people across ages. Peripheral blood samples of 9.5 to 10 milliliters were drawn from each donor. Whole-study findings and limits: Bulk PBMC profiling left naive and antigen-experienced comparisons inconclusive.

Then a second PCR, running roughly 7 to 11 cycles, was carried out with a sample-barcoded 5' primer and a J-beta primer mix. TCRdb used MiXCR to reprocess the 5' RACE reads, holding one entry per CDR3 protein. This table holds 780,000 or so distinct CDR3 sequences, roughly 25% found once. In germline, CDR1 is MNHEY, CDR2 SMNVEV (reference sequence). There are 14 residues in the CDR3. Trimming removed 0 bases at V and 5 bases at J, with 10 bases between. This sample was also put to use in a study of T cells of mothers and their children. From that second work: The sample comes from 8 or 9 healthy Caucasian donors: mothers and children.

The sequencing sample was made of blood. This rearrangement joins TRBV27 to TRBJ2-5, with unresolved D. The receptor was derived from a boy younger than 18 in good health. DNA for the CDR3: TGTGCCAGCAGTTTATCGTCCAATCGGGAGACCCAGTACTTC. This encodes CASSLSSNRETQYF.